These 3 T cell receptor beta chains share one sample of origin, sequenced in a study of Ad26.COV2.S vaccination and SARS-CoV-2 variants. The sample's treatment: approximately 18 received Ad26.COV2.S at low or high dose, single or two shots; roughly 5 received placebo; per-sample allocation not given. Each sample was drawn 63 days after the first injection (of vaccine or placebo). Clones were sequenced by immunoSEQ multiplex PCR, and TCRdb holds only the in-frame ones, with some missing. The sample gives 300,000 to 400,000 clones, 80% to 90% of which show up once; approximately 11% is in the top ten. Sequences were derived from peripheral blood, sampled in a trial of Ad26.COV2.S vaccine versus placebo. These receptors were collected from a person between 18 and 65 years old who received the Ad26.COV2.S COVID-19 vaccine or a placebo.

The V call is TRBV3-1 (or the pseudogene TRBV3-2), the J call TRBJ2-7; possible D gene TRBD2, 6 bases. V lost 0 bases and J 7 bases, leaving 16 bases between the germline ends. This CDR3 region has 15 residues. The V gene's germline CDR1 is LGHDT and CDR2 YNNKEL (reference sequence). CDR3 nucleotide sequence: TGTGCCAGCAGCCAAGATTGGGGCAGGGCGGGAGAGCAGTACTTC. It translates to CASSQDWGRAGEQYF.

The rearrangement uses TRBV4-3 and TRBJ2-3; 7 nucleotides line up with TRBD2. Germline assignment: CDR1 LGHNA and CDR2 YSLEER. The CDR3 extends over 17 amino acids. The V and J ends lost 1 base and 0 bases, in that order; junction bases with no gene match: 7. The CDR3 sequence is CASSQAQTSSSTDTQYF. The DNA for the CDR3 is TGCGCCAGCAGCCAAGCCCAGACTAGCTCTAGCACAGATACGCAGTATTTT.

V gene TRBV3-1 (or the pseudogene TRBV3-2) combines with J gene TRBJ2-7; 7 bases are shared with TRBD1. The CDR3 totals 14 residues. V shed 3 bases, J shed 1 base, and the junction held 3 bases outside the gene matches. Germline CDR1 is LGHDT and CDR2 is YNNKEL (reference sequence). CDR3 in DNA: TGTGCCAGCAGCCAGATGGGACAGTCCTACGAGCAGTACTTC. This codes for CASSQMGQSYEQYF.